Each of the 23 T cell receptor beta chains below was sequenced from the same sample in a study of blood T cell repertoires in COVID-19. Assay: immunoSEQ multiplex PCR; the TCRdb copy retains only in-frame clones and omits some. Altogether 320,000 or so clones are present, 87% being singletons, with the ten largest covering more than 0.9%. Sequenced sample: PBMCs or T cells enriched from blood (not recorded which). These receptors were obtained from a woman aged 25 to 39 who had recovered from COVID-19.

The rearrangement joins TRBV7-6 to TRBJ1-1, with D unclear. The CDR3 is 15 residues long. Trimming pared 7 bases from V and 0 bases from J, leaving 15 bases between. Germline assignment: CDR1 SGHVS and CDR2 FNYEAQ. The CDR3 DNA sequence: TGTGCCAGCACCCCAGAGGTAGATTTGAACACTGAAGCTTTCTTT. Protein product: CASTPEVDLNTEAFF. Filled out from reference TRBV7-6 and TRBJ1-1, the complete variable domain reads GAGVSQSPRYKVTKRGQDVALRCDPISGHVSLYWYRQALGQGPEFLTYFNYEAQQDKSGLPNDRFSAERPEGSISTLTIQRTEQRDSAMYRCASTPEVDLNTEAFFGQGTRLTVV.

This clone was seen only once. CDR3 sequence reads: CASSQGLAGVDEKLFF. The CDR3 DNA sequence: TGCGCCAGCAGCCAAGGACTCGCGGGGGTTGATGAAAAACTGTTTTTT. The chain couples TRBV4-1 to TRBJ1-4; D perhaps matches TRBD1 (5 bases). The CDR3 has 16 residues. CDR1 is MGHRA and CDR2 is YSYEKL in the germline V gene. The V end lost 1 base, the J end lost 6 bases, and 15 bases lay between the germline ends.

This chain's CDR3 is CASSLQGTSNQPQHF. DNA of the CDR3: TGTGCCAGCAGCTTGCAGGGGACGAGCAATCAGCCCCAGCATTTT. The V gene is TRBV5-5, the J gene TRBJ1-5, with D possibly matching TRBD1 (6 bases). Looked up from germline, CDR1 is SGHKS and CDR2 is YYEKEE (reference sequence). The length of the CDR3 is 15 residues. V lost 1 base and J 1 base, leaving 9 bases between the germline ends.

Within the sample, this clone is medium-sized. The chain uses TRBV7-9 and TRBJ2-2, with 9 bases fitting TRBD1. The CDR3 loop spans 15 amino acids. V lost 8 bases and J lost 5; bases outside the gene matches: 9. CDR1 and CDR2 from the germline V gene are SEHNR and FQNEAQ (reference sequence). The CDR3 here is CASRPPGQGTGELFF. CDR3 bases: TGTGCCAGCCGACCCCCGGGACAGGGTACCGGGGAGCTGTTTTTT.

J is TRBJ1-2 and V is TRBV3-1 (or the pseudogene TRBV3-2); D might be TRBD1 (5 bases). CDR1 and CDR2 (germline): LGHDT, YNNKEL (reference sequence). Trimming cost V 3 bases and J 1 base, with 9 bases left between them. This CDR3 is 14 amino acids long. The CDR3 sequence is CASSHWGDNYGYTF. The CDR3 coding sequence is TGTGCCAGCAGCCACTGGGGGGATAACTATGGCTACACCTTC.

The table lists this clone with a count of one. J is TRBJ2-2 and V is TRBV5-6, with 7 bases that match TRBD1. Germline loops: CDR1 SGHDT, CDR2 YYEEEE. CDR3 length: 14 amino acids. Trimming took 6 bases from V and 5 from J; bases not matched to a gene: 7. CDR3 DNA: TGTGCCAGCACCGCGACAGGGCGGACCGGGGAGCTGTTTTTT. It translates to CASTATGRTGELFF.

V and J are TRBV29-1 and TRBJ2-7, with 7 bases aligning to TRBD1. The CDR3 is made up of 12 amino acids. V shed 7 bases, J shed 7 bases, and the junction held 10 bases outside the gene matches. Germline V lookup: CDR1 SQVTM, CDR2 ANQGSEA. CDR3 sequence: CSAGLGGEEQYF. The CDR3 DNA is TGCAGCGCCGGTCTAGGGGGCGAGGAGCAGTACTTC.

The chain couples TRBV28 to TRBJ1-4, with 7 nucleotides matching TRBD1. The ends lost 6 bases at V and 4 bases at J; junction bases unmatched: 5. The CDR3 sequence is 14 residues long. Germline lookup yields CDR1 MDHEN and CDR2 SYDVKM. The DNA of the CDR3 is TGTGCCAGCAGACCGACAGGGAGTAATGAAAAACTGTTTTTT. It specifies CASRPTGSNEKLFF. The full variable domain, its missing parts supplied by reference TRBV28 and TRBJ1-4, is DVKVTQSSRYLVKRTGEKVFLECVQDMDHENMFWYRQDPGLGLRLIYFSYDVKMKEKGDIPEGYSVSREKKERFSLILESASTNQTSMYLCASRPTGSNEKLFFGSGTQLSVL.

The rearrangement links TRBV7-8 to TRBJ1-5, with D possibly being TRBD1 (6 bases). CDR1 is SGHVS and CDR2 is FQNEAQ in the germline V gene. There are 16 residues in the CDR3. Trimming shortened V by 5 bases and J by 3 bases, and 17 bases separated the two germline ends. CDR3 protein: CASSRGTTKSNQPQHF. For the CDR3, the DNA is TGTGCCAGCAGCCGAGGGACAACCAAATCCAATCAGCCCCAGCATTTT.

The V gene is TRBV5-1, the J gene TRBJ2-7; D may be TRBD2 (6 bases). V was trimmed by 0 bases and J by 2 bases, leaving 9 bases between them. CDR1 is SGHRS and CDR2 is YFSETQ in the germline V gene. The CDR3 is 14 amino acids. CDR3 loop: CASSLGGDPYEQYF. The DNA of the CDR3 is TGCGCCAGCAGCTTGGGCGGGGACCCCTACGAGCAGTACTTC.

CDR3 in amino acids: CASSLRGRGEQYF. The CDR3 coding sequence is TGTGCCAGCAGTTTGAGGGGCAGGGGCGAGCAGTACTTC. V usage is TRBV12-3 or TRBV12-4 and J usage is TRBJ2-7, with D tentatively TRBD1 (6 bases). The CDR3 is 13 amino acids. V dropped 3 bases and J dropped 6 bases, with 12 bases sitting between them.

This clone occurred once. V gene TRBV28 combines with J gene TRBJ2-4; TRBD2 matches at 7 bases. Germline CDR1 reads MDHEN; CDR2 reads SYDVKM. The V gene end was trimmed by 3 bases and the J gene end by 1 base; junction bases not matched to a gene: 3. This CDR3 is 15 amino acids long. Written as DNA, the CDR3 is TGTGCCAGCAGTTTGGGGGGGGAGGCCAAAAACATTCAGTACTTC. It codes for CASSLGGEAKNIQYF.

CDR3 amino acids: CASSFDRDYTDTQYF. The DNA of the CDR3 is TGTGCCAGCAGTTTCGACAGGGATTACACAGATACGCAGTATTTT. The chain uses TRBV6-5 and TRBJ2-3; the match to TRBD1 covers 7 bases. V shed 4 bases and J 2 bases; nucleotides not matched to a gene: 6. This CDR3 contains 15 residues. The germline V gene encodes CDR1 MNHEY and CDR2 SVGAGI.

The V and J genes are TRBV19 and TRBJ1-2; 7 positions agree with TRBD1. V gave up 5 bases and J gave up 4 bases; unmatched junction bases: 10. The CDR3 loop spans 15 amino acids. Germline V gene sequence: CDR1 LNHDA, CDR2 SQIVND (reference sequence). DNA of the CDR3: TGTGCCAGTAGTCCAGGGGGTGCCGCGTTCTATGGCTACACCTTC. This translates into CASSPGGAAFYGYTF.

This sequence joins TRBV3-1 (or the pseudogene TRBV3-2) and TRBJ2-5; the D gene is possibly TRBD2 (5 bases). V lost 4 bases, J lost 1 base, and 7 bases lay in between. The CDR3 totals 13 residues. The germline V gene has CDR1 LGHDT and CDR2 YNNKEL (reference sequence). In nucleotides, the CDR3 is TGTGCCAGCAGCCCTAGCCTCCAAGAGACCCAGTACTTC. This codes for CASSPSLQETQYF.

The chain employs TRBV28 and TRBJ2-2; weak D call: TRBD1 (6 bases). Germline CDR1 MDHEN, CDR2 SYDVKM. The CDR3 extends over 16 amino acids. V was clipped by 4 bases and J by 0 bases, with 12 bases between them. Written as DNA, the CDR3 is TGTGCCAGCAGTTCCTGGACAGCCGCGAACACCGGGGAGCTGTTTTTT. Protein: CASSSWTAANTGELFF.

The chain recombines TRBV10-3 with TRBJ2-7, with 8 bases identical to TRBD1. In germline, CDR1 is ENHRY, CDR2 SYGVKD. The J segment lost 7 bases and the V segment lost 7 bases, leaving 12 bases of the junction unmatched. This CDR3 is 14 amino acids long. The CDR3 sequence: CAITPRTGTGEQYF. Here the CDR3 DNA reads TGTGCCATCACACCAAGGACAGGGACGGGGGAGCAGTACTTC.

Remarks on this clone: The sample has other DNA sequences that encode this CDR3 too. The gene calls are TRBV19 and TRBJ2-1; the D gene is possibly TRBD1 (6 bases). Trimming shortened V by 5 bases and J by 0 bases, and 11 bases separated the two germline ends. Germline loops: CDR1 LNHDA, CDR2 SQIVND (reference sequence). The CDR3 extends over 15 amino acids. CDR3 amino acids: CASSSDRSSYNEQFF. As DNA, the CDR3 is TGTGCCAGTAGTTCCGACAGGTCCTCCTACAATGAGCAGTTCTTC.

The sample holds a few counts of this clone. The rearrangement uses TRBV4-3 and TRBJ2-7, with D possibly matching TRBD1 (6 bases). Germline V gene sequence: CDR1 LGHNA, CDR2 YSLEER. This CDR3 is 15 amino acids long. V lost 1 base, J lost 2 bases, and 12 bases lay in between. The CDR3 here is CASSQAIGDTYEQYF. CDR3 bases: TGCGCCAGCAGCCAAGCTATAGGGGACACCTACGAGCAGTACTTC.

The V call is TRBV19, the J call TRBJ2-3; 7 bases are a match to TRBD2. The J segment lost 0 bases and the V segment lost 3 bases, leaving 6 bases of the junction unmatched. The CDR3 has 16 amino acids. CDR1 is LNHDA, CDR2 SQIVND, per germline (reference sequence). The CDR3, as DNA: TGTGCCAGTAGTATGGGAGGGGAAGTTAGCACAGATACGCAGTATTTT. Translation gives CASSMGGEVSTDTQYF.

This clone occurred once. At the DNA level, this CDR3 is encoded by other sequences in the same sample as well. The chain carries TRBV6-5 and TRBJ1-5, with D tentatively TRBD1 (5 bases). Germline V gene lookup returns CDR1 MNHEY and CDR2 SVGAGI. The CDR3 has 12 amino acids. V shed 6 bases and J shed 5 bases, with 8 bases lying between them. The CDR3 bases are TGTGCCAGCAGACAAGGGGATCAGCCCCAGCATTTT. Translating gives CASRQGDQPQHF.

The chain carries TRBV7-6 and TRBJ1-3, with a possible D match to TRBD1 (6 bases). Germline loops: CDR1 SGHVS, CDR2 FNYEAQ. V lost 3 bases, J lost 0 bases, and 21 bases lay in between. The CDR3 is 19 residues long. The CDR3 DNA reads TGTGCCAGCAGCTTGTGGTTATGGTGGGGACAAGACTCTGGAAACACCATATATTTT. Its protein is CASSLWLWWGQDSGNTIYF.

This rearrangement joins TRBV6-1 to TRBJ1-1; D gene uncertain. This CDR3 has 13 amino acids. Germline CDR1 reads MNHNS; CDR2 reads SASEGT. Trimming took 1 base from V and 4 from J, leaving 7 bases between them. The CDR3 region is CASSEVRATEAFF. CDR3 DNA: TGTGCCAGCAGTGAAGTGAGGGCCACTGAAGCTTTCTTT.